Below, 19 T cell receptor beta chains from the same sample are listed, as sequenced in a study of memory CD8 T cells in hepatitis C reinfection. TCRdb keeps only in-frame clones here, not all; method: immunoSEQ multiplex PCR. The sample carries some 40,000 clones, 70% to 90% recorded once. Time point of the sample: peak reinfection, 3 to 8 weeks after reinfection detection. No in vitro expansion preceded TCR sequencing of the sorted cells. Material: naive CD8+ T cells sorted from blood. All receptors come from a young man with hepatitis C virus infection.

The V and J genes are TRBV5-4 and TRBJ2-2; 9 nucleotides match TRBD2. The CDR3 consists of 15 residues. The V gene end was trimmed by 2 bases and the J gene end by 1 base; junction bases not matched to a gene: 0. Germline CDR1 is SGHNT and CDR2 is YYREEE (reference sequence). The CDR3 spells CASSFSGGNTGELFF. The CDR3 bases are TGTGCCAGCAGCTTTAGCGGGGGGAACACCGGGGAGCTGTTTTTT.

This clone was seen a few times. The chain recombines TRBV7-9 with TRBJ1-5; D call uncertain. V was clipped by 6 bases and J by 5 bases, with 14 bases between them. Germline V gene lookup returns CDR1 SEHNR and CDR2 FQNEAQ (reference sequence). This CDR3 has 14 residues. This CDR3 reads CASSKTGIYQPQHF. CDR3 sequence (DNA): TGTGCCAGCAGTAAGACGGGGATCTATCAGCCCCAGCATTTT.

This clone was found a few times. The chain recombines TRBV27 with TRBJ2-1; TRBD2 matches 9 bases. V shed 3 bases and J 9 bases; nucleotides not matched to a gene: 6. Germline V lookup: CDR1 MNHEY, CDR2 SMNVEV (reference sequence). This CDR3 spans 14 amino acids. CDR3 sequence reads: CASSFLLSGSEQFF. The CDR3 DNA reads TGTGCCAGCAGTTTTCTCCTTAGCGGGAGTGAGCAGTTCTTC.

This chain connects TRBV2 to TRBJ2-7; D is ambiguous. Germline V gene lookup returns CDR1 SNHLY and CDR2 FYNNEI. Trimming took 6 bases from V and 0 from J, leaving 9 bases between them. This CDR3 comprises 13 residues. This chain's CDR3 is CASRARSSYEQYF. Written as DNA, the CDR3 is TGTGCCAGCAGGGCCCGGAGCTCCTACGAGCAGTACTTC.

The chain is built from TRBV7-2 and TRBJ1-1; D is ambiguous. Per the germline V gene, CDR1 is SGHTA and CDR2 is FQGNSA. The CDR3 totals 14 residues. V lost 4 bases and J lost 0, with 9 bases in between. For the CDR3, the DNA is TGTGCCAGCAGCTATGAGGCACTGAACACTGAAGCTTTCTTT. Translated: CASSYEALNTEAFF.

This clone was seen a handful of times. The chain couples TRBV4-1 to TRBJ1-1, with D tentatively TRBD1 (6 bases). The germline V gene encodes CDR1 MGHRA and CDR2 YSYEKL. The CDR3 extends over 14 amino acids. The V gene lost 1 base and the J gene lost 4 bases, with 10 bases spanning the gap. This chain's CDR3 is CASSQVPRGTEAFF. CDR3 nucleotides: TGCGCCAGCAGCCAAGTCCCCAGGGGCACTGAAGCTTTCTTT.

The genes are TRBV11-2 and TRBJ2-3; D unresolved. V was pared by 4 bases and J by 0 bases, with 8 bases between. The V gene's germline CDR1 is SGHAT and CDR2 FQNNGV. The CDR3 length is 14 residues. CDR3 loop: CASSSTPSTDTQYF. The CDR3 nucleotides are TGTGCCAGCAGCTCAACTCCCAGCACAGATACGCAGTATTTT.

The CDR3: CASSFYGSGNTIYF. The CDR3, as DNA: TGTGCCAGCAGTTTCTACGGCTCTGGAAACACCATATATTTT. The rearrangement uses TRBV28 and TRBJ1-3, with D uncertain. The CDR3 totals 14 residues. The ends were cut back, 3 bases at V and 0 bases at J, with 6 bases in the middle. Germline lookup yields CDR1 MDHEN and CDR2 SYDVKM.

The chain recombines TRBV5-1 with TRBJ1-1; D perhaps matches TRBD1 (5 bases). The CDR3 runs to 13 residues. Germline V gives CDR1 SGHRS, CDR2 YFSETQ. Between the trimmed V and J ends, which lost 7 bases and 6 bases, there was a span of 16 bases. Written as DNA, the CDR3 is TGCGCCAGCGGCGAGGTCGGAGGGGCTGAAGCTTTCTTT. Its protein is CASGEVGGAEAFF.

CDR3 sequence: CSVDEGLNTEAFF. CDR3 nucleotides: TGCAGCGTTGACGAGGGTCTGAACACTGAAGCTTTCTTT. This chain joins TRBV29-1 and TRBJ1-1; D not resolved. CDR1 and CDR2 from the germline V gene are SQVTM and ANQGSEA. This CDR3 is built from 13 residues. V was clipped by 3 bases and J by 0 bases, with 8 bases between them. The full variable domain, completed using reference TRBV29-1 and TRBJ1-1, is SAVISQKPSRDICQRGTSLTIQCQVDSQVTMMFWYRQQPGQSLTLIATANQGSEATYESGFVIDKFPISRPNLTFSTLTVSNMSPEDSSIYLCSVDEGLNTEAFFGQGTRLTVV.

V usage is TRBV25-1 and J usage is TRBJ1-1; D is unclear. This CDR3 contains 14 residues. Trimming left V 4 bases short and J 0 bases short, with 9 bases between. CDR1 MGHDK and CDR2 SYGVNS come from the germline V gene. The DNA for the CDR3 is TGTGCCAGCAGTGTGGCATCTTTGAACACTGAAGCTTTCTTT. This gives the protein CASSVASLNTEAFF.

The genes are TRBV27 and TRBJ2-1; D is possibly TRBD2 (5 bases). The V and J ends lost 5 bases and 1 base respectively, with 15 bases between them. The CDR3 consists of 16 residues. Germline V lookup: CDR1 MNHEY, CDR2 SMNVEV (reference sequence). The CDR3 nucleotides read TGTGCCAGCAGTGATTCAAGCGGATTTTCCTACAATGAGCAGTTCTTC. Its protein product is CASSDSSGFSYNEQFF.

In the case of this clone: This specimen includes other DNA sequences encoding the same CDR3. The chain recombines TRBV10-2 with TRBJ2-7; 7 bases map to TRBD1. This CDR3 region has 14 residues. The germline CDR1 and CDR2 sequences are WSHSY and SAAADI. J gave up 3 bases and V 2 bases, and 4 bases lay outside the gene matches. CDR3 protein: CASSEEGQIYEQYF. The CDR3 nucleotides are TGCGCCAGCAGTGAGGAGGGACAGATCTACGAGCAGTACTTC.

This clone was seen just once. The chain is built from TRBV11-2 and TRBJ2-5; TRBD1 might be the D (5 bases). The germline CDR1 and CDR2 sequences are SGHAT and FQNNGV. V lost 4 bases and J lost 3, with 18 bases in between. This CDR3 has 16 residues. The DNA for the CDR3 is TGTGCCAGCAGCTCAGTGGAGCAGGGAACCAAAGAGACCCAGTACTTC. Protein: CASSSVEQGTKETQYF.

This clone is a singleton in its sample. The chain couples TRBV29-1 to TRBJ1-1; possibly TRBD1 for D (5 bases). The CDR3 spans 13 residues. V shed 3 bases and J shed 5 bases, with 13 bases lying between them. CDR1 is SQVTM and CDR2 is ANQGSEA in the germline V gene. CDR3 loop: CSVDGGGGTEAFF. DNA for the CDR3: TGCAGCGTTGATGGGGGGGGTGGAACTGAAGCTTTCTTT.

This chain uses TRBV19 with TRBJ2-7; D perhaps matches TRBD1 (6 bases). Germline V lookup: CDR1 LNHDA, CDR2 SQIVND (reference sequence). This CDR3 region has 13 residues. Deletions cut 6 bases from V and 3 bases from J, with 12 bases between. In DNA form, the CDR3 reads TGTGCCAGTAGGCCACAGGGATACTACGAGCAGTACTTC. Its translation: CASRPQGYYEQYF.

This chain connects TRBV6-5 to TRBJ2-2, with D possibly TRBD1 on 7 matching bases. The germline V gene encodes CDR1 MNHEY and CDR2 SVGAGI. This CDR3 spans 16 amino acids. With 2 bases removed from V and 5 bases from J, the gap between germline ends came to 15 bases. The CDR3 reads CASSYPQGGVTGELFF. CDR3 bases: TGTGCCAGCAGTTACCCCCAGGGGGGTGTAACCGGGGAGCTGTTTTTT.

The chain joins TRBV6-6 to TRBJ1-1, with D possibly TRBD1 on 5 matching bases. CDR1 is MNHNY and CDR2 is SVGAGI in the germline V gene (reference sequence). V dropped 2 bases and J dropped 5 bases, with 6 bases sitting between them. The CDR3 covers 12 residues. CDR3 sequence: CASSYGGTEAFF. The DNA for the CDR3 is TGTGCCAGCAGTTACGGGGGGACTGAAGCTTTCTTT.

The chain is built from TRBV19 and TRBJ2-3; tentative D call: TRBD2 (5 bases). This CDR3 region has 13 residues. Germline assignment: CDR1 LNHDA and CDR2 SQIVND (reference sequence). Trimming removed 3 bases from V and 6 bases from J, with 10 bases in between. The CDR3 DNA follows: TGTGCCAGTAGTATGTGGGGAGCGGATACGCAGTATTTT. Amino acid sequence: CASSMWGADTQYF.